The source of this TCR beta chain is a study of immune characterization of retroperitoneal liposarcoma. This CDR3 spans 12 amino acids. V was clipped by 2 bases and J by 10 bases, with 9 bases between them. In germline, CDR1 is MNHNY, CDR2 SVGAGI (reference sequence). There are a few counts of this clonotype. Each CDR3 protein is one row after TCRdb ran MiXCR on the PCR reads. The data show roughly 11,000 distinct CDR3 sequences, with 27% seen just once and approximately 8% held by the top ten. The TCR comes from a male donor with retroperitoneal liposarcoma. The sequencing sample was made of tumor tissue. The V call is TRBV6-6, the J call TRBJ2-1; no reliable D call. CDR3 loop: CASSYTGHEQFF. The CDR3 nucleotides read TGTGCCAGCAGTTACACGGGCCACGAGCAGTTCTTC.